The clone carrying this TCR beta chain was counted at least ten times. Its antigen is as yet unknown. The CDR3 covers 14 residues. Per the germline V gene, CDR1 is MNHEY and CDR2 is SVGAGI. V shed 5 bases and J 9 bases; nucleotides not matched to a gene: 10. A second PCR, run for about 6 to 12 cycles, used a sample-barcoded 5' primer plus a J-beta primer mix. TCRdb reprocessed the 5' RACE reads via MiXCR and lists one record per CDR3 protein. The table records 600,000 or so distinct CDR3 sequences, about 30% of them present only once. The sample originates from a study of blood T cells in healthy people across ages. Study outcomes and limitations: Comparison with aged donors showed that long-lived donors had more naive CD4+ cells and higher diversity. Strong correlation existed between TCR beta diversity and naive T cell percentage.

For every donor, a draw yielded roughly 10 milliliters of peripheral blood. The TCR sequence derives from a woman older than 75 in good health. V and J are TRBV6-5 and TRBJ2-1, with 7 positions matching TRBD2. The sample taken for sequencing was blood. Here the CDR3 reads CASSTPRGVREQFF. Written as DNA, the CDR3 is TGTGCCAGCAGTACCCCCCGGGGGGTTCGTGAGCAGTTCTTC.